Reported below is one TCR beta chain. These data come from a study of control samples from healthy donors and cancer patients. This table comes from immunoSEQ multiplex PCR, and its TCRdb copy is limited to in-frame clones, with some not included. The table lists approximately 76,000 clones, 70% to 85% of them singletons, with 11% in the top ten. V dropped 0 bases and J dropped 1; count of bases not matched to a gene: 5. The CDR3 is 16 amino acids. Germline V lookup: CDR1 SGHRS, CDR2 YFSETQ. This TCR came from a man aged 55-75 years with head and neck cancer. The sample was PBMCs. This chain joins TRBV5-1 and TRBJ2-3, with 7 bases fitting TRBD2. CDR3 residues: CASSLGASGGTDTQYF. DNA of the CDR3: TGCGCCAGCAGCTTGGGGGCTAGCGGTGGCACAGATACGCAGTATTTT.